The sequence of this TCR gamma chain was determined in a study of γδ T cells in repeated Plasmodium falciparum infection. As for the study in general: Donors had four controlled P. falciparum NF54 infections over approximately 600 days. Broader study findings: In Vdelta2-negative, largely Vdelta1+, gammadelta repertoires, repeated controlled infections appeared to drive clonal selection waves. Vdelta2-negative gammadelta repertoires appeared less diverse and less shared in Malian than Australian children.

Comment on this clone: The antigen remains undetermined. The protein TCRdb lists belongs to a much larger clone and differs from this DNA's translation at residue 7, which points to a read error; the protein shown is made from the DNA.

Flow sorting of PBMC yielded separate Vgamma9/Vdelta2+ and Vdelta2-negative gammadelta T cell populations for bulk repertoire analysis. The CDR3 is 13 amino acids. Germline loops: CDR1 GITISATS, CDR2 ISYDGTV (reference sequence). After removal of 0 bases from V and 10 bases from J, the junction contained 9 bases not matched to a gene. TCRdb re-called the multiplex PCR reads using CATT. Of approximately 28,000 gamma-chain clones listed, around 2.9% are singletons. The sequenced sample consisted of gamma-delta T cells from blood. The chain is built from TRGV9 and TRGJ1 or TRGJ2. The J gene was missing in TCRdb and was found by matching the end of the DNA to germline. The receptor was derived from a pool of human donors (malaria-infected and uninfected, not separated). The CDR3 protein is CALWEVQPLKKLF. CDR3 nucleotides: TGTGCCTTGTGGGAGGTGCAGCCCTTAAAGAAACTCTTT.